The T cell receptor beta chain described here comes from a study of control samples from healthy donors and cancer patients. Data came from immunoSEQ multiplex PCR; TCRdb stores just in-frame clones and leaves some out. This sample has 150,000 or so clones, with 90% to 95% found just once. The J segment lost 4 bases and the V segment lost 9 bases, leaving 11 bases of the junction unmatched. This CDR3 region has 15 residues. Germline CDR1 reads SGHNT; CDR2 reads YYREEE (reference sequence). The V call is TRBV5-4, the J call TRBJ1-3, with 9 bases identical to TRBD1. The source material was blood. This receptor was taken from a man aged 40-49 years in good health. CDR3 residues: CATRPGQGAGNTIYF. As DNA, the CDR3 is TGTGCCACCCGACCGGGACAGGGAGCGGGAAACACCATATATTTT.